The 25 T cell receptor beta chains listed next were all sequenced from one sample in a study of cytomegalovirus exposure and HLA in healthy donors. Libraries were prepared by immunoSEQ multiplex PCR; TCRdb keeps only in-frame clonotypes and omits some of them. The sample includes 150,000 or so clones, roughly nine tenths of them seen just once. Sequenced: PBMCs. These receptor sequences come from a young woman in good health and CMV-seronegative.

This clone showed up just once. The chain's CDR3 is CASSLGYNNAAPGNTIYF. The CDR3 DNA reads TGTGCCAGCAGCTTAGGGTATAACAACGCCGCTCCTGGAAACACCATATATTTT. The chain is built from TRBV7-8 and TRBJ1-3; D call uncertain. V was clipped by 1 base and J by 2 bases, with 18 bases between them. The CDR3 has 18 residues. Looked up from germline, CDR1 is SGHVS and CDR2 is FQNEAQ.

This clone was seen a few times. This sample includes further DNA sequences coding for the same CDR3. This chain uses TRBV9 with TRBJ2-3; D is uncertain. CDR3 length: 13 amino acids. The V end lost 0 bases, the J end lost 1 base, and 3 bases lay between the germline ends. Germline V gene lookup returns CDR1 SGDLS and CDR2 YYNGEE. The CDR3 is CASSVGGTDTQYF. The CDR3 DNA reads TGTGCCAGCAGCGTAGGAGGCACAGATACGCAGTATTTT.

This clone was observed once. The chain couples TRBV6-5 to TRBJ2-1, with D perhaps matching TRBD2 (6 bases). Germline assignment: CDR1 MNHEY and CDR2 SVGAGI. This CDR3 region has 13 residues. V lost 0 bases, J lost 9 bases, and 9 bases lay in between. The CDR3 DNA reads as TGTGCCAGCAGTTACTCTTCCGGGAGTGAGCAGTTCTTC. Translation gives CASSYSSGSEQFF.

The chain has TRBV2 and TRBJ1-1; D uncertain. CDR1 is SNHLY and CDR2 is FYNNEI in the germline V gene. V lost 1 base to trimming and J lost 4 bases, with 10 bases between them. CDR3 length equals 14 residues. The CDR3 coding sequence is TGTGCCAGCAGTGAAGAAAGTGGCGGCACTGAAGCTTTCTTT. Residues: CASSEESGGTEAFF.

The genes are TRBV18 and TRBJ1-4; D is undetermined. This CDR3 is built from 14 residues. CDR1 KGHSH and CDR2 LQKENI come from the germline V gene. V dropped 3 bases and J dropped 7 bases, with 12 bases sitting between them. The CDR3 nucleotides are TGTGCCAGCTCACCCTCGGGAAATCTTGAAAAACTGTTTTTT. Amino acids: CASSPSGNLEKLFF. The full variable domain, rest sourced from reference TRBV18 and TRBJ1-4, is NAGVMQNPRHLVRRRGQEARLRCSPMKGHSHVYWYRQLPEEGLKFMVYLQKENIIDESGMPKERFSAEFPKEGPSILRIQQVVRGDSAAYFCASSPSGNLEKLFFGSGTQLSVL.

The chain couples TRBV6-6 to TRBJ1-1; perhaps TRBD1 as D (6 bases). V was cut by 6 bases and J by 3 bases, with 20 bases left in between. Germline V lookup: CDR1 MNHNY, CDR2 SVGAGI (reference sequence). The CDR3 sequence is 16 residues long. For the CDR3, the DNA is TGTGCCAGCAGACCCTACGTAGGGGGATGGGACACTGAAGCTTTCTTT. Protein product: CASRPYVGGWDTEAFF.

The chain links TRBV6-7 to TRBJ1-4; 12 nucleotides line up with TRBD1. TRBV6-7 is an open reading frame, and its role is uncertain. The J segment lost 3 bases and the V segment lost 1 base, leaving 18 bases of the junction unmatched. The CDR3 has 22 residues. CDR3 sequence: CASSYLGGGTGGRDRANEKLFF. The CDR3 DNA follows: TGTGCCAGCAGTTACTTAGGGGGCGGGACAGGGGGCCGAGATCGGGCTAATGAAAAACTGTTTTTT.

This clone has just one count. The CDR3: CASLTTGGPGPNEAFF. CDR3 in DNA: TGTGCCAGTTTGACTACAGGGGGGCCGGGTCCGAACGAAGCTTTCTTT. This chain connects TRBV19 to TRBJ1-1, with TRBD1 identical over 8 bases. V was clipped by 8 bases and J by 8 bases; unmatched bases: 19. The CDR3 length is 16 residues. The germline gives CDR1 LNHDA, CDR2 SQIVND (reference sequence).

The chain has TRBV19 and TRBJ1-2, with 8 bases identical to TRBD1. The ends lost 11 bases at V and 7 bases at J; junction bases unmatched: 6. The germline CDR1 and CDR2 sequences are LNHDA and SQIVND (reference sequence). The CDR3 runs to 11 residues. The CDR3 DNA reads TGTGCCGGGGGGACAGGCGGTGGCTACACCTTC. The encoded protein is CAGGTGGGYTF.

The rearrangement joins TRBV7-3 to TRBJ2-3, with 8 bases aligning to TRBD2. V was pared by 3 bases and J by 1 base, with 3 bases of the junction left unmatched. Germline V CDR1 and CDR2: SGHTA, FQGTGA. The CDR3 consists of 15 residues. The CDR3 reads CASSFLAGGTDTQYF. CDR3 bases: TGTGCCAGCAGCTTTCTAGCGGGCGGCACAGATACGCAGTATTTT.

The chain carries TRBV5-6 and TRBJ1-4; D might be TRBD1 (6 bases). The CDR3 is 12 residues long. V was pared by 4 bases and J by 10 bases, with 11 bases between. Germline V gene sequence: CDR1 SGHDT, CDR2 YYEEEE. The CDR3 DNA is TGTGCCAGCAGCCTCGGGACACCAAAACTGTTTTTT. Its translation: CASSLGTPKLFF.

Here the CDR3 DNA reads TGCGCCAGCAGCCAGGACTCTCCCCGTCCCTACGAGCAGTACTTC. Translated, it gives CASSQDSPRPYEQYF. This chain links TRBV4-1 with TRBJ2-7; tentatively, D is TRBD2 (5 bases). The germline V gene encodes CDR1 MGHRA and CDR2 YSYEKL. V lost 3 bases, J lost 2 bases, and 14 bases lay in between. This CDR3 comprises 15 residues.

The sample holds a few counts of this clone. This chain connects TRBV4-2 to TRBJ2-7; 10 nucleotides align to TRBD2. With 0 bases clipped from V and 6 bases from J, the junction kept 8 bases outside the gene matches. Germline-derived CDR1 and CDR2 are LGHNA and YNFKEQ. The CDR3 runs 16 residues. In DNA form, the CDR3 reads TGTGCCAGCAGCCAAGATGGGAGCGGGGGGGCCTCCGAGCAGTACTTC. Translated: CASSQDGSGGASEQYF.

The V call is TRBV5-1, the J call TRBJ1-1, with 10 bases aligning to TRBD1. Germline values: CDR1 SGHRS, CDR2 YFSETQ. V lost 5 bases, J lost 0 bases, and 4 bases stayed unmatched. This CDR3 is built from 15 residues. This chain's CDR3 is CASRTGGEVNTEAFF. DNA for the CDR3: TGCGCCAGCAGGACAGGGGGCGAGGTGAACACTGAAGCTTTCTTT.

The V call is TRBV13, the J call TRBJ2-3; D is perhaps TRBD2 (6 bases). The V end lost 0 bases, the J end lost 4 bases, and 8 bases lay between the germline ends. The CDR3 has 14 amino acids. CDR1 is PRHDT, CDR2 FYEKMQ, per germline (reference sequence). This CDR3 is CASSLGAGSDTQYF. The CDR3, as DNA: TGTGCCAGCAGCTTAGGGGCGGGGTCAGATACGCAGTATTTT.

CDR3 sequence (DNA): TGTGCCAGCAGTTTAGGACTAAATCAGCCCCAGCATTTT. This encodes CASSLGLNQPQHF. The gene calls are TRBV6-5 and TRBJ1-5; D ambiguous. CDR3 length equals 13 residues. The germline V and J ends were trimmed by 4 bases and 4 bases, with 8 bases remaining between them. Looked up from germline, CDR1 is MNHEY and CDR2 is SVGAGI.

The chain's CDR3 is CSVEVRSSQGYTF. DNA of the CDR3: TGCAGCGTTGAAGTACGATCCTCTCAGGGCTACACCTTC. The V call is TRBV29-1, the J call TRBJ1-2; D uncertain. The CDR3 has 13 amino acids. CDR1 and CDR2 from the germline V gene are SQVTM and ANQGSEA. Trimming took off 1 base at V and 8 bases at J, with 14 bases between the two ends.

J is TRBJ1-1 and V is TRBV5-1; 8 bases align to TRBD1. This CDR3 has 13 amino acids. After removal of 7 bases from V and 2 bases from J, the junction contained 4 bases not matched to a gene. CDR1 and CDR2 (germline): SGHRS, YFSETQ. The CDR3 coding sequence is TGCGCCAGCTGGGGACAGGAAAACACTGAAGCTTTCTTT. It translates to CASWGQENTEAFF.

The CDR3 coding sequence is TGTGCCAGCAGCGAGCGGACAGACGGGGCCGAGCAGTACTTC. Its translation: CASSERTDGAEQYF. The V call is TRBV9, the J call TRBJ2-7, with TRBD1 as a possible D gene (6 bases). From germline, CDR1 is SGDLS and CDR2 YYNGEE. Trimming left V 3 bases short and J 6 bases short, with 16 bases between. The CDR3 extends over 14 amino acids.

This chain uses TRBV10-1 with TRBJ2-1; TRBD1 might be the D (5 bases). Trimming took 5 bases from V and 4 from J, leaving 9 bases between them. This CDR3 contains 13 residues. Germline assignment: CDR1 WNHNN and CDR2 SYGVQD (reference sequence). The CDR3 DNA reads as TGCGCCAGCAGTATGAACAGGTACAATGAGCAGTTCTTC. Protein product: CASSMNRYNEQFF.

The genes are TRBV9 and TRBJ2-7, with 8 bases fitting TRBD1. The CDR3 covers 16 residues. The germline V gene encodes CDR1 SGDLS and CDR2 YYNGEE. J lost 2 bases, V lost 2 bases, and 9 bases had no gene match. CDR3 region: CASSVDTGGYAYEQYF. CDR3 DNA: TGTGCCAGCAGCGTGGACACAGGGGGGTATGCCTACGAGCAGTACTTC.

The chain recombines TRBV29-1 with TRBJ2-3; a weak D match, TRBD1 (5 bases). Trimming left V 3 bases short and J 6 bases short, with 16 bases between. The CDR3 has 14 amino acids. Per germline, CDR1 SQVTM and CDR2 ANQGSEA. CDR3 sequence reads: CSVDGASGLDTQYF. CDR3 bases: TGCAGCGTTGATGGGGCCTCTGGGCTGGATACGCAGTATTTT.

V gene TRBV7-2 combines with J gene TRBJ2-3; possibly TRBD2 for D (5 bases). CDR3 length: 17 residues. CDR1 is SGHTA and CDR2 is FQGNSA in the germline V gene. With 4 bases removed from V and 4 bases from J, the gap between germline ends came to 21 bases. As DNA, the CDR3 is TGTGCCAGCAGCTCCCTAGGACTCGCCGTTGGGGCAGATACGCAGTATTTT. Translating it yields CASSSLGLAVGADTQYF.

The chain carries TRBV5-4 and TRBJ2-7; D is undetermined. This CDR3 has 16 amino acids. CDR1 and CDR2 (germline): SGHNT, YYREEE (reference sequence). The V gene lost 5 bases and the J gene lost 1 base, with 19 bases spanning the gap. The CDR3 coding sequence is TGTGCCAGCAGGTACGACGGGTCGGTCTCGTCCTACGAGCAGTACTTC. Protein product: CASRYDGSVSSYEQYF.

This clone came up once. The chain combines TRBV9 with TRBJ1-1; tentatively, D is TRBD1 (6 bases). This CDR3 spans 13 amino acids. In germline, CDR1 is SGDLS, CDR2 YYNGEE. V lost 4 bases and J 5 bases, leaving 12 bases between the germline ends. The CDR3 region has the DNA TGTGCCAGCAGCAGGCCCCAGGGGACTGAAGCTTTCTTT. Translation gives CASSRPQGTEAFF.